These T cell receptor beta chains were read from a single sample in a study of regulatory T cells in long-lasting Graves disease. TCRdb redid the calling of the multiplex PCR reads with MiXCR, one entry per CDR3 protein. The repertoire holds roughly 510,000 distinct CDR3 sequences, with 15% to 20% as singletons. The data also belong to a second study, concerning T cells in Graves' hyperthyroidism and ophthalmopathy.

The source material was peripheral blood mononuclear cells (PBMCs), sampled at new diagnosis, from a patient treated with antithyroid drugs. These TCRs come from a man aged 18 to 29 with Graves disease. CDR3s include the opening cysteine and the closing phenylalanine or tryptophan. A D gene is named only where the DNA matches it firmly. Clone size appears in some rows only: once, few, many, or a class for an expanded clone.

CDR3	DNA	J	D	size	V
CASSLTSGTSVPRTQYF	TGTGCCAGCAGCCTCACTTCCGGGACTAGCGTCCCCCGTACGCAGTATTTT	TRBJ2-3	TRBD2	many	TRBV7-2
CSARDPGPSQRAFF	TGCAGTGCTAGAGACCCAGGTCCTTCTCAAAGGGCTTTCTTT	TRBJ1-1	NA	few	TRBV20-1
CASSLESADTQYF	TGTGCCAGCAGCCTAGAATCGGCGGATACGCAGTATTTT	TRBJ2-3	NA	many	TRBV12-3/TRBV12-4
CSARRVGAWSNQPQHF	TGCAGTGCTAGAAGGGTAGGGGCCTGGAGCAATCAGCCCCAGCATTTT	TRBJ1-5	NA	NA	TRBV20-1
CASRKGPVYEQFF	TGCGCCAGCAGAAAGGGCCCAGTGTATGAGCAGTTCTTC	TRBJ2-1	NA	few	TRBV10-2
CASSLTSGRAHEQYF	TGTGCCAGCAGCTTAACTAGCGGGAGGGCCCACGAGCAGTACTTC	TRBJ2-7	TRBD2	many	TRBV7-9
CASSSSVGGGYTEAFF	TGCGCCAGCAGCTCTAGTGTGGGGGGGGGCTACACTGAAGCTTTCTTT	TRBJ1-1	NA	many	TRBV5-1
CAYTRGANTGELFF	TGTGCCTACACGCGGGGCGCGAACACCGGGGAGCTGTTTTTT	TRBJ2-2	NA	many	TRBV30
CASSRRDTTQSSYQPQHF	TGTGCCAGTAGTAGAAGGGACACCACTCAAAGTTCGTATCAGCCCCAGCATTTT	TRBJ1-5	NA	few	TRBV19
CASSGPDRNTDTQYF	TGTGCCAGCAGTGGTCCCGACAGAAACACAGATACGCAGTATTTT	TRBJ2-3	NA	many	TRBV2
CASSSLGLRSLGGTDTQYF	TGTGCCAGCAGTTCGTTAGGGTTACGTTCTCTGGGGGGCACAGATACGCAGTATTTT	TRBJ2-3	NA	many	TRBV6-2/TRBV6-3
CASSVISYEQYF	TGTGCCAGCAGTGTCATATCCTACGAGCAGTACTTC	TRBJ2-7	NA	NA	TRBV2
CASSLGQMMNTGELFF	TGTGCCAGCAGTTTGGGCCAGATGATGAACACCGGGGAGCTGTTTTTT	TRBJ2-2	NA	few	TRBV7-8
CATHGAGSTGELFF	TGTGCCACCCATGGGGCGGGAAGCACCGGGGAGCTGTTTTTT	TRBJ2-2	NA	NA	TRBV10-3
CASSFNLGSPLHF	TGTGCCAGCAGCTTTAATTTGGGGTCACCCCTCCACTTT	TRBJ1-6	NA	NA	TRBV7-6
CASSPGQGEGIEKLFF	TGTGCCAGCAGTCCCGGACAGGGGGAGGGAATCGAAAAACTGTTTTTT	TRBJ1-4	TRBD1	NA	TRBV27
CASSSQGVGELFF	TGTGCCAGCAGTTCGCAGGGTGTCGGGGAGCTGTTTTTT	TRBJ2-2	NA	many	TRBV12-3/TRBV12-4
CASSPPGRGLWGDYEQYF	TGTGCCAGCAGCCCCCCGGGCAGGGGCCTTTGGGGAGACTACGAGCAGTACTTC	TRBJ2-7	NA	NA	TRBV12-3/TRBV12-4
CASSLEDSTADTQYF	TGCGCCAGCAGCTTGGAGGACAGCACGGCAGATACGCAGTATTTT	TRBJ2-3	NA	NA	TRBV5-1
CASRRGQGEIEQYF	TGTGCCAGCAGAAGGGGACAGGGGGAGATCGAGCAGTACTTC	TRBJ2-7	TRBD1	NA	TRBV7-9
CASGGGWSPLHF	TGTGCCAGCGGGGGGGGCTGGTCACCCCTCCACTTT	TRBJ1-6	NA	few	TRBV9
CASSSPGAGAYEQYF	TGTGCCAGCAGCTCCCCCGGGGCAGGGGCGTACGAGCAGTACTTC	TRBJ2-7	NA	many	TRBV11-3
CASSYTTGGSYNSPLHF	TGTGCCAGCAGTTACACGACAGGGGGCTCCTATAATTCACCCCTCCACTTT	TRBJ1-6	TRBD1	few	TRBV6-2/TRBV6-3
CASSDLVRSPKSSYEQYF	TGTGCCAGCAGTGACCTCGTACGTAGTCCCAAGAGCTCCTACGAGCAGTACTTC	TRBJ2-7	NA	NA	TRBV2
CASSPKSGREGVNEQFF	TGTGCCAGCAGCCCCAAATCCGGGCGGGAGGGCGTCAATGAGCAGTTCTTC	TRBJ2-1	TRBD2	many	TRBV7-9
CSARDLLAGSHEQYF	TGCAGTGCTAGAGATCTCCTAGCGGGATCCCACGAGCAGTACTTC	TRBJ2-7	TRBD2	many	TRBV20-1
CASSDLLSYNEQFF	TGTGCCAGTTCGGACTTACTATCTTACAATGAGCAGTTCTTC	TRBJ2-1	NA	NA	TRBV11-2
CASSDGGQGYTF	TGTGCCAGCAGTGATGGGGGCCAAGGCTACACCTTC	TRBJ1-2	NA	NA	TRBV6-1
CASSLVLAGGPGEQYF	TGCGCCAGCAGCTTGGTACTAGCGGGAGGGCCGGGCGAGCAGTACTTC	TRBJ2-7	TRBD2	NA	TRBV5-1
CASSFTGHSGNTIYF	TGTGCCAGCAGCTTTACAGGGCACTCTGGAAACACCATATATTTT	TRBJ1-3	NA	NA	TRBV5-5
CASSQGQGGGNQPQHF	TGCGCCAGCAGCCAAGGACAGGGGGGAGGCAATCAGCCCCAGCATTTT	TRBJ1-5	TRBD1	NA	TRBV4-1
CASSLRAGGITGELFF	TGTGCCAGCAGTTTAAGGGCGGGGGGAATCACCGGGGAGCTGTTTTTT	TRBJ2-2	TRBD2	few	TRBV12-3/TRBV12-4
CASSQGFQISYEQYF	TGCGCCAGCAGCCAAGGTTTCCAGATCTCCTACGAGCAGTACTTC	TRBJ2-7	NA	few	TRBV4-1
CASSYIGFGEQFF	TGTGCCAGCAGTTACATTGGGTTTGGCGAGCAGTTCTTC	TRBJ2-1	NA	many	TRBV6-9
CASSILRNTEAFF	TGTGCCAGTAGTATTCTACGGAACACTGAAGCTTTCTTT	TRBJ1-1	NA	NA	TRBV19
CASSPGTGRGDSEAFF	TGTGCCAGCAGCCCCGGGACAGGGCGAGGAGACAGTGAAGCTTTCTTT	TRBJ1-1	TRBD1	many	TRBV7-2
CASSSSGDNEQFF	TGTGCCAGCAGCTCCTCAGGGGACAATGAGCAGTTCTTC	TRBJ2-1	NA	many	TRBV7-9
CSARRGEAKNIQYF	TGCAGTGCTAGGCGCGGGGAGGCCAAAAACATTCAGTACTTC	TRBJ2-4	NA	many	TRBV20-1
CASSIGIQETQYF	TGTGCCAGTAGTATTGGTATCCAAGAGACCCAGTACTTC	TRBJ2-5	NA	few	TRBV19
CAWSVGLWGYEQYF	TGTGCCTGGAGTGTAGGCCTATGGGGGTACGAGCAGTACTTC	TRBJ2-7	NA	few	TRBV30
CATSRGEGGLAGKWSYEQYF	TGTGCCACCAGCAGAGGGGAGGGGGGACTAGCGGGAAAGTGGTCCTACGAGCAGTACTTC	TRBJ2-7	TRBD2	NA	TRBV15
CASSSTLAGGPHNEQFF	TGTGCCAGCAGCTCTACCCTAGCGGGAGGGCCCCACAATGAGCAGTTCTTC	TRBJ2-1	TRBD2	many	TRBV11-2
CASSRDRGRTEAFF	TGTGCCAGCAGTCGGGACAGGGGGCGGACTGAAGCCTTCTTT	TRBJ1-1	TRBD1	many	TRBV6-1
CASTLTRAEKDYGYTF	TGCGCCAGCACCCTTACCCGGGCAGAAAAGGACTATGGCTACACCTTC	TRBJ1-2	NA	NA	TRBV4-1
CSARTRQDSNQPQHF	TGCAGTGCTAGAACCCGACAGGATAGCAATCAGCCCCAGCATTTT	TRBJ1-5	NA	few	TRBV20-1
CASSLALFNYGYTF	TGTGCCAGCAGCTTAGCGCTGTTCAACTATGGCTACACCTTC	TRBJ1-2	NA	NA	TRBV7-2
CASSQDQTSTQYF	TGTGCCAGCAGCCAAGATCAGACAAGCACCCAGTACTTC	TRBJ2-5	NA	many	TRBV3-1
CASRPGQGASPLHF	TGTGCCAGCAGGCCGGGACAGGGAGCTTCACCCCTCCACTTT	TRBJ1-6	TRBD1	many	TRBV28
CASSPTQETQYF	TGTGCCAGCAGCCCAACACAAGAGACCCAGTACTTC	TRBJ2-5	NA	many	TRBV11-2